The T cell receptor beta chain under discussion was sequenced for a study of T-cell reconstitution after alpha-beta-depleted transplantation in children. Findings and caveats of the study: After transplant, at about two months, alpha-beta T cells were reportedly derived from several hundred expanded graft clones. Newly generated T cells supplied most T-cell counts and diversity one year post-transplant.

V was shortened by 7 bases and J by 1 base, with 18 bases between the two germline ends. The CDR3 has 16 residues. Germline V gene data show CDR1 as MDHEN and CDR2 as SYDVKM. Unique molecular identifiers tagged the TCRbeta library. TCRdb reanalysed the PCR reads using MiXCR and keeps one entry per CDR3 protein. The sample consists of fewer than 700,000 distinct CDR3 sequences, 10% to 15% of them appearing once. This clonotype was observed at least ten times. Its specificity is not known. This rearrangement joins TRBV28 to TRBJ2-3; D remains unclear. The specimen comprised PBMCs, mostly from graft donor cells, sampled 360 days after TCRalphabeta/CD19-depleted stem cell transplant. This sequence was found in a male patient between 10 and 17 years old who had a stem cell transplant for acute myeloid leukemia, so the T cells may come from the graft donor. CDR3 DNA sequence: TGTGCCAGCACTCCTTGGCAAGGGATCGGCACAGATACGCAGTATTTT. Translated: CASTPWQGIGTDTQYF.